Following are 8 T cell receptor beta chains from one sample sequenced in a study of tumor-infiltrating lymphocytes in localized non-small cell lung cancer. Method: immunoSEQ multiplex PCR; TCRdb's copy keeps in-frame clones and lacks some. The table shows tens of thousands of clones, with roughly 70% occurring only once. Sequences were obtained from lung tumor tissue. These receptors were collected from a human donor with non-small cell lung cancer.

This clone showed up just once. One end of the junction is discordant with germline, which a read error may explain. The DNA of the CDR3 is TGCAGCGTCTTCGGGACTAGCGGATTGTGGTTC. Encoded protein: CSVFGTSGLWF. The chain is built from TRBV29-1 and TRBJ2-7, with 11 bases fitting TRBD2. The germline CDR1 and CDR2 sequences are SQVTM and ANQGSEA. The CDR3 has 11 residues.

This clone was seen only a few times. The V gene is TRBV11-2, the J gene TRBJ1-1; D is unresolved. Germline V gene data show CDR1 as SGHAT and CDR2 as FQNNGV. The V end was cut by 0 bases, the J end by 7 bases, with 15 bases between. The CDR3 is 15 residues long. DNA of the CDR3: TGTGCCAGCAGCTTAGATCCGTCAGATCTCGGTGAAGCTTTCTTT. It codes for CASSLDPSDLGEAFF.

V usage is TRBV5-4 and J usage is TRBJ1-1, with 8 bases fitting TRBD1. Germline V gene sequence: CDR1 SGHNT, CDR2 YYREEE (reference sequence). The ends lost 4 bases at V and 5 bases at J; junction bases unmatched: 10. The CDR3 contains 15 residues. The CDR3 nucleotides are TGTGCCAGCAGCGCCCCACAGGGGGTGGGAACTGAAGCTTTCTTT. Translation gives CASSAPQGVGTEAFF. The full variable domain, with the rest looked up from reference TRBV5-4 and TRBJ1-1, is ETGVTQSPTHLIKTRGQQVTLRCSSQSGHNTVSWYQQALGQGPQFIFQYYREEENGRGNFPPRFSGLQFPNYSSELNVNALELDDSALYLCASSAPQGVGTEAFFGQGTRLTVV.

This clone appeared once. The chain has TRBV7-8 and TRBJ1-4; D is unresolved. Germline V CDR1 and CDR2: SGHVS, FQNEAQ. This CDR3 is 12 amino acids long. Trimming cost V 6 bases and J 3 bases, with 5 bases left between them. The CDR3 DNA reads TGTGCCAGCAGGAGAGCTAATGAAAAACTGTTTTTT. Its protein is CASRRANEKLFF.

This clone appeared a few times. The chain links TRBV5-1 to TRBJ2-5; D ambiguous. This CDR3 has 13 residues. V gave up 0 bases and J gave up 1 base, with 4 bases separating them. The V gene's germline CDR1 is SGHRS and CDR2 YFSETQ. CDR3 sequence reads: CASSLGGQETQYF. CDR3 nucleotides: TGCGCCAGCAGCTTGGGGGGCCAAGAGACCCAGTACTTC.

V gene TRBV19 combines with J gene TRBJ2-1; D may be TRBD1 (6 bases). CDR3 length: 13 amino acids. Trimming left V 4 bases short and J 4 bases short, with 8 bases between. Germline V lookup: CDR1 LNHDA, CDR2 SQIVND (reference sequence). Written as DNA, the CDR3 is TGTGCCAGTAGTAGGACAGTTTACAATGAGCAGTTCTTC. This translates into CASSRTVYNEQFF.

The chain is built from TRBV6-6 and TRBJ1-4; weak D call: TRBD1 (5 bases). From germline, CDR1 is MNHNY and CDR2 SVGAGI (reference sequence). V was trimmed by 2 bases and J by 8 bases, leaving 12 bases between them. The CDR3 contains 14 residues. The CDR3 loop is CASSYGTQAEKLFF. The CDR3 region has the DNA TGTGCCAGCAGTTACGGGACCCAGGCGGAAAAACTGTTTTTT.

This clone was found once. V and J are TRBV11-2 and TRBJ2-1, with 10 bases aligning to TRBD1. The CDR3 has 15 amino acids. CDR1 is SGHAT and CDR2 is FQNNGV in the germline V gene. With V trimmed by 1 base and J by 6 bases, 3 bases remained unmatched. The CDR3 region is CASSLVGQGTNEQFF. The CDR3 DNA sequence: TGTGCCAGCAGCTTAGTGGGACAGGGGACCAATGAGCAGTTCTTC.